These 3 T cell receptor beta chains were sequenced from one sample in a study of blood T cell repertoires in COVID-19. Assay: immunoSEQ multiplex PCR; the TCRdb copy retains only in-frame clones and omits some. The sample lists around 80,000 clones, around 86% seen once, with approximately 9.1% in the top ten. Input material: peripheral blood. Source of these receptors: a human donor in a cohort sampled during active COVID-19.

The chain links TRBV11-2 to TRBJ2-7; D perhaps matches TRBD1 (7 bases). Trimming took 3 bases from V and 9 from J, leaving 27 bases between them. Looked up from germline, CDR1 is SGHAT and CDR2 is FQNNGV. This CDR3 comprises 17 residues. CDR3 nucleotide sequence: TGTGCCAGCAGCTTCTCAAACACAGCAGGGGGGCATTCGGCGCAGTACTTC. Translation: CASSFSNTAGGHSAQYF.

The genes are TRBV5-1 and TRBJ2-5; TRBD1 matches 10 bases. CDR3 length equals 15 residues. Per germline, CDR1 SGHRS and CDR2 YFSETQ. Trimming cost V 3 bases and J 5 bases; bases outside gene matches: 7. The CDR3 DNA follows: TGCGCCAGCAGCTCGGACAGGGGGGGAAAGGAGACCCAGTACTTC. Translation: CASSSDRGGKETQYF.

The chain recombines TRBV5-8 with TRBJ2-3, with TRBD1 identical over 7 bases. V dropped 3 bases and J dropped 3; count of bases not matched to a gene: 10. This CDR3 region has 16 residues. Germline values: CDR1 SGHTS, CDR2 YDEGEE. DNA for the CDR3: TGTGCCAGCAGCTCCCATCGTAAGGGGGCGACAGATACGCAGTATTTT. The encoded protein is CASSSHRKGATDTQYF.